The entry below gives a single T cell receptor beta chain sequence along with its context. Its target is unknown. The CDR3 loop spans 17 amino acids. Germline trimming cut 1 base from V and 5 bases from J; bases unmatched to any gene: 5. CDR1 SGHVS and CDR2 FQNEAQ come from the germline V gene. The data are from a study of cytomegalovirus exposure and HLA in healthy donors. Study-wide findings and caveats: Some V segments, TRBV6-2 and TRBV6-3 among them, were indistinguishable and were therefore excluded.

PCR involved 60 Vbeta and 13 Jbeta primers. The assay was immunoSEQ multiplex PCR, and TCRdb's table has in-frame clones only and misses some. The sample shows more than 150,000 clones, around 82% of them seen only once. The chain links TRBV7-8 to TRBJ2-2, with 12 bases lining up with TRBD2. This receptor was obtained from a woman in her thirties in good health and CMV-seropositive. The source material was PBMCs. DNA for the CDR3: TGTGCCAGCAGCTTAGTTGTACTAGCGGGGGGTACCGGGGAGCTGTTTTTT. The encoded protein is CASSLVVLAGGTGELFF.